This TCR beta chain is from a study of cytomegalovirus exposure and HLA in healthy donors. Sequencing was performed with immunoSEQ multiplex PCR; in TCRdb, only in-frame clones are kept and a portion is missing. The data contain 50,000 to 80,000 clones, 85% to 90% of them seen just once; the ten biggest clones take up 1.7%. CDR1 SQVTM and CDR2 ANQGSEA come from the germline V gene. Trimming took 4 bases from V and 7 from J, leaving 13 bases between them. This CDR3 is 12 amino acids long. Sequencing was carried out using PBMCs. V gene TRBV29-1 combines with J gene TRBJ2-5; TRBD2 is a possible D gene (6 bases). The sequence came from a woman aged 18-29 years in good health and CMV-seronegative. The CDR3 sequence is CSVVELAGTQYF. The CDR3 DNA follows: TGCAGCGTTGTAGAACTAGCTGGGACCCAGTACTTC.